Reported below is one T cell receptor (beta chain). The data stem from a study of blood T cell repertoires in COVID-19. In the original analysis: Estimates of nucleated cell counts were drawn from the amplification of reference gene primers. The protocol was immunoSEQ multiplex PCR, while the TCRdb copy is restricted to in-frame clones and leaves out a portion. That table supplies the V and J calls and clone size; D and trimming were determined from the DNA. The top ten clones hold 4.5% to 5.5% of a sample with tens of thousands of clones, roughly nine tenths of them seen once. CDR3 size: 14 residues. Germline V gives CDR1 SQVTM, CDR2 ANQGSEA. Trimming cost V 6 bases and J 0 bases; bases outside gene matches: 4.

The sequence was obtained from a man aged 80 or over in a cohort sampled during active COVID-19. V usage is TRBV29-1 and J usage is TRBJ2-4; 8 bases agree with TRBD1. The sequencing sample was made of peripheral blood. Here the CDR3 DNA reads TGCAGCGTCGGGACAGGTGTAGCCAAAAACATTCAGTACTTC. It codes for CSVGTGVAKNIQYF.